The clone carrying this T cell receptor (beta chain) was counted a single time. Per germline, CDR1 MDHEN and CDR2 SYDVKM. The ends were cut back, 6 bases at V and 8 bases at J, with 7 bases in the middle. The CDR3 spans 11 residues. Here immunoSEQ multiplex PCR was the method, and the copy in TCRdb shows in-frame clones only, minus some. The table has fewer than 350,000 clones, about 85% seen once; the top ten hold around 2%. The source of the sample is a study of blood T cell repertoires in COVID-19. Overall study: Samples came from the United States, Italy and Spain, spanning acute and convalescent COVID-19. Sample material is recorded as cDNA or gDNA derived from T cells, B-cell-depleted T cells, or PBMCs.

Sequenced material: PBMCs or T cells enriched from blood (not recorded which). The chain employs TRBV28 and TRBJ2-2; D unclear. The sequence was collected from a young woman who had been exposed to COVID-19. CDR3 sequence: CASSWRGELFF. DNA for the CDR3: TGTGCCAGCAGCTGGAGAGGGGAGCTGTTTTTT.